Below are 26 T cell receptor beta chains sequenced from a single sample in a study of vaccination and CD4 T cells after COVID-19. These receptors' antigens are unknown. Sequencing of cultured CD4+ T cell DNA used the Oncomine TCR Beta short-read assay. TCRdb re-derived calls from the PCR reads in MiXCR, one entry per CDR3 protein. Among some 13,000 distinct CDR3 sequences listed, roughly 60% were seen once. The treatment here: approximately nine-day PBMC culture with coronavirus spike peptide pools or control peptides (ViraFEST assay). Input material: CD4+ T cells from blood, cultured in vitro. These receptors all stem from a human donor who had recovered from COVID-19.

The chain employs TRBV15 and TRBJ1-1; D remains unclear. Trimming left V 1 base short and J 0 bases short, with 3 bases between. CDR1 is LNHNV and CDR2 is YYDKDF in the germline V gene (reference sequence). The CDR3 covers 13 residues. The CDR3 here is CATSRGVNTEAFF. Written as DNA, the CDR3 is TGTGCCACCAGCAGAGGAGTGAACACTGAAGCTTTCTTT.

The chain combines TRBV7-2 with TRBJ2-2, with 8 bases matching TRBD2. Germline V lookup: CDR1 SGHTA, CDR2 FQGNSA. The junction had 5 bases not matched to a gene; V was cut back by 5 bases and J by 3 bases. The CDR3 covers 15 residues. The CDR3 coding sequence is TGTGCCAGCAGCCGGACTAGCAGAGACACCGGGGAGCTGTTTTTT. It codes for CASSRTSRDTGELFF.

The chain employs TRBV27 and TRBJ2-1, with 7 nucleotides matching TRBD2. CDR3 length equals 13 residues. The germline V gene has CDR1 MNHEY and CDR2 SMNVEV (reference sequence). Losses at the gene ends were 1 base for V and 8 bases for J; bases not matched to a gene: 2. CDR3 in amino acids: CASSLYAGDEQFF. CDR3 in DNA: TGTGCCAGCAGTTTATACGCGGGGGATGAGCAGTTCTTC.

The rearrangement links TRBV6-1 to TRBJ2-7; D is ambiguous. Gene TRBJ2-5 matches the end of the DNA better, so the J call may be wrong. The germline gives CDR1 MNHNS, CDR2 SASEGT. There are 13 residues in the CDR3. The CDR3 protein is CASSEATQETQYF. CDR3 coding DNA: TGTGCCAGCAGTGAAGCGACCCAAGAGACCCAGTACTTC.

The J gene is TRBJ2-6, the V gene TRBV2, with 10 positions matching TRBD2. The junction had 4 bases not matched to a gene; V was cut back by 7 bases and J by 1 base. CDR1 SNHLY and CDR2 FYNNEI come from the germline V gene. The CDR3 consists of 16 residues. CDR3 in amino acids: CASTAGLASGANVLTF. The CDR3 DNA is TGTGCCAGCACCGCGGGACTAGCGTCTGGGGCCAACGTCCTGACTTTC. Full variable domain (outside the CDR3, taken from reference TRBV2 and TRBJ2-6): EPEVTQTPSHQVTQMGQEVILRCVPISNHLYFYWYRQILGQKVEFLVSFYNNEISEKSEIFDDQFSVERPDGSNFTLKIRSTKLEDSAMYFCASTAGLASGANVLTFGAGSRLTVL.

This clonotype was detected a few times. V gene TRBV7-9 combines with J gene TRBJ2-1; TRBD1 or TRBD2 may be the D gene (5 bases each). From germline, CDR1 is SEHNR and CDR2 FQNEAQ (reference sequence). V was trimmed by 4 bases and J by 8 bases, leaving 9 bases between them. CDR3 size: 12 residues. The CDR3 nucleotides read TGTGCCAGCAGCTCCGAGGGGTATGAGCAGTTCTTC. This translates into CASSSEGYEQFF.

Here the CDR3 reads CASSPQTGGNQPQHF. Written as DNA, the CDR3 is TGTGCCAGCAGCCCGCAAACAGGGGGCAATCAGCCCCAGCATTTT. The chain employs TRBV7-2 and TRBJ1-5; TRBD1 matches 7 bases. With 5 bases clipped from V and 2 bases from J, the junction kept 6 bases outside the gene matches. Germline V CDR1 and CDR2: SGHTA, FQGNSA. The CDR3 covers 15 residues.

This clonotype occurred once. V usage is TRBV7-2 and J usage is TRBJ2-4; D gene unclear. Germline CDR1 reads SGHTA; CDR2 reads FQGNSA. Trimming stripped 5 bases from V and 6 bases from J, with 14 bases between. This CDR3 contains 14 residues. This chain's CDR3 is CASSPNVGTNIQYF. The CDR3 DNA is TGTGCCAGCAGCCCTAACGTGGGAACAAACATTCAGTACTTC. Supplemented by reference TRBV7-2 and TRBJ2-4, the full variable domain reads GAGVSQSPSNKVTEKGKDVELRCDPISGHTALYWYRQSLGQGLEFLIYFQGNSAPDKSGLPSDRFSAERTGGSVSTLTIQRTQQEDSAVYLCASSPNVGTNIQYFGAGTRLSVL.

This clonotype has more than one count but fewer than ten. This chain uses TRBV20-1 with TRBJ1-1; D is perhaps TRBD1 (5 bases). This CDR3 has 15 residues. Per germline, CDR1 DFQATT and CDR2 SNEGSKA (reference sequence). V lost 5 bases, J lost 4 bases, and 20 bases lay in between. CDR3 amino acids: CSAPSSVRGGTEAFF. The CDR3 DNA reads TGCAGTGCTCCCAGCTCGGTTAGGGGAGGCACTGAAGCTTTCTTT.

This rearrangement joins TRBV27 to TRBJ2-7; D remains unclear. The CDR3 spans 15 residues. With 6 bases removed from V and 1 base from J, the gap between germline ends came to 16 bases. Germline V gene data show CDR1 as MNHEY and CDR2 as SMNVEV (reference sequence). DNA for the CDR3: TGTGCCAGCAGCCGTATTTTGCAACATTCCTACGAGCAGTACTTC. It codes for CASSRILQHSYEQYF.

The chain couples TRBV6-1 to TRBJ1-2; no firm D call. Trimming took 6 bases from V and 7 from J, leaving 21 bases between them. CDR1 and CDR2 (germline): MNHNS, SASEGT. This CDR3 is 15 amino acids long. The CDR3 is CASSPNFGPPTGYTF. CDR3 sequence (DNA): TGTGCCAGCAGCCCCAACTTTGGACCGCCGACTGGCTACACCTTC.

The chain combines TRBV5-1 with TRBJ2-5; the D is unclear. The CDR3 has 14 amino acids. Germline V CDR1 and CDR2: SGHRS, YFSETQ. V was clipped by 0 bases and J by 6 bases, with 12 bases between them. Written as DNA, the CDR3 is TGCGCCAGCAGCTTGGATCCCGACGTACAGACCCAGTACTTC. Protein sequence: CASSLDPDVQTQYF.

This chain joins TRBV30 and TRBJ2-1; 8 nucleotides match TRBD1. The CDR3 consists of 13 residues. Germline V gene sequence: CDR1 GTSNPN, CDR2 SVGIG (reference sequence). Germline trimming cut 2 bases from V and 10 bases from J; bases unmatched to any gene: 7. The CDR3 loop reads CAWSPLAGGEQFF. The DNA for the CDR3 is TGTGCCTGGAGTCCACTCGCAGGGGGCGAGCAGTTCTTC.

This clonotype was observed a handful of times. This chain links TRBV10-3 with TRBJ2-3; possibly TRBD1 for D (5 bases). With 4 bases removed from V and 4 bases from J, the gap between germline ends came to 18 bases. CDR3 length: 16 residues. Germline V gene lookup returns CDR1 ENHRY and CDR2 SYGVKD. CDR3 in DNA: TGTGCCATCAGTGGGGGTGAGGCAGGGCGAGCAGATACGCAGTATTTT. It translates to CAISGGEAGRADTQYF.

The chain couples TRBV15 to TRBJ1-4; 7 positions agree with TRBD1. Trimming removed 5 bases from V and 8 bases from J; junction bases left unmatched: 8. The CDR3 spans 14 residues. Looked up from germline, CDR1 is LNHNV and CDR2 is YYDKDF (reference sequence). CDR3 nucleotide sequence: TGTGCCACCAGCCTAGACAGGGCGGGAGAAAAACTGTTTTTT. This sequence encodes CATSLDRAGEKLFF.

The rearrangement joins TRBV12-3 or TRBV12-4 to TRBJ2-7; D gene uncertain. The CDR3 extends over 12 amino acids. With 5 bases removed from V and 5 bases from J, the gap between germline ends came to 10 bases. CDR3 in DNA: TGTGCCAGCAGTCTCGGTCCCCACGAGCAGTACTTC. This translates into CASSLGPHEQYF.

This chain joins TRBV20-1 and TRBJ2-3; D is perhaps TRBD1 (6 bases). V was clipped by 6 bases and J by 3 bases, with 10 bases between them. Germline V CDR1 and CDR2: DFQATT, SNEGSKA (reference sequence). This CDR3 has 12 amino acids. The DNA for the CDR3 is TGCAGTGCGCCGACAGGAACAGATACGCAGTATTTT. Residues: CSAPTGTDTQYF.

This chain links TRBV5-1 with TRBJ2-7, with 7 bases aligning to TRBD2. V lost 2 bases and J lost 5; bases outside the gene matches: 10. Germline V gives CDR1 SGHRS, CDR2 YFSETQ. The CDR3 consists of 15 residues. The CDR3 region has the DNA TGCGCCAGCAGCTTCAGCGGGGCTGAGGTGGACGAGCAGTACTTC. As protein: CASSFSGAEVDEQYF.

This clonotype was detected once. This rearrangement joins TRBV30 to TRBJ1-5; unclear D gene. Germline V gene sequence: CDR1 GTSNPN, CDR2 SVGIG (reference sequence). This CDR3 spans 13 amino acids. Trimming stripped 5 bases from V and 0 bases from J, with 8 bases between. CDR3: CAWGWGSNQPQHF. As DNA, the CDR3 is TGTGCCTGGGGCTGGGGTAGCAATCAGCCCCAGCATTTT.

The V and J genes are TRBV7-9 and TRBJ2-3; maybe TRBD1 (6 bases). The CDR3 runs to 14 residues. Germline V lookup: CDR1 SEHNR, CDR2 FQNEAQ (reference sequence). V was clipped by 1 base and J by 6 bases, with 11 bases between them. CDR3 region: CASSLETQGDTQYF. The CDR3 coding sequence is TGTGCCAGCAGCTTAGAAACGCAGGGGGATACGCAGTATTTT.

The J gene is TRBJ2-1, the V gene TRBV6-1; 7 nucleotides agree with TRBD1. CDR1 is MNHNS and CDR2 is SASEGT in the germline V gene. The length of the CDR3 is 13 residues. The V and J ends lost 6 bases and 7 bases, in that order; junction bases with no gene match: 6. The CDR3 sequence is CASRKQGLNEQFF. The CDR3, as DNA: TGTGCCAGCAGAAAACAGGGGCTTAATGAGCAGTTCTTC.

This chain joins TRBV10-3 and TRBJ2-3; tentative D call: TRBD2 (5 bases). CDR1 is ENHRY and CDR2 is SYGVKD in the germline V gene. The CDR3 consists of 13 residues. Trimming took 8 bases from V and 4 from J, leaving 13 bases between them. CDR3 DNA: TGTGCCATCGGGCCTAATAGCGCAGATACGCAGTATTTT. This gives the protein CAIGPNSADTQYF.

The V gene is TRBV11-2, the J gene TRBJ1-3; 7 bases line up with TRBD1. V shed 4 bases and J 4 bases; nucleotides not matched to a gene: 7. This CDR3 contains 15 residues. Germline V CDR1 and CDR2: SGHAT, FQNNGV. The CDR3: CASSSILTGGNTIYF. The CDR3 DNA reads as TGTGCCAGCAGCTCAATCTTGACAGGGGGAAACACCATATATTTT. Complete variable domain (other parts from reference TRBV11-2 and TRBJ1-3): EAGVAQSPRYKIIEKRQSVAFWCNPISGHATLYWYQQILGQGPKLLIQFQNNGVVDDSQLPKDRFSAERLKGVDSTLKIQPAKLEDSAVYLCASSSILTGGNTIYFGEGSWLTVV.

The chain recombines TRBV7-6 with TRBJ2-1; D is undetermined. The CDR3 sequence is 13 residues long. Trimming took off 3 bases at V and 5 bases at J, with 8 bases between the two ends. Germline assignment: CDR1 SGHVS and CDR2 FNYEAQ. CDR3 amino acids: CASSLRLNNEQFF. DNA for the CDR3: TGTGCCAGCAGCTTGAGACTTAACAATGAGCAGTTCTTC.

The chain employs TRBV7-9 and TRBJ2-7; TRBD1 matches 12 bases. The CDR3 runs 16 residues. After removal of 5 bases from V and 6 bases from J, the junction contained 11 bases not matched to a gene. CDR1 is SEHNR, CDR2 FQNEAQ, per germline (reference sequence). The CDR3 region has the DNA TGTGCCAGCAGCAGTGCCTGGGGGACAGGGGGCTTCGAGCAGTACTTC. Translated, it gives CASSSAWGTGGFEQYF.

The chain carries TRBV5-4 and TRBJ1-2; tentative D call: TRBD1 (5 bases). CDR1 and CDR2 from the germline V gene are SGHNT and YYREEE (reference sequence). Trimming stripped 0 bases from V and 3 bases from J, with 9 bases between. The CDR3 has 14 residues. The CDR3 region has the DNA TGTGCCAGCAGCTTGGGAGGGGATGACTATGGCTACACCTTC. This sequence encodes CASSLGGDDYGYTF.